This TCR beta chain was sequenced in a study of T cells after yellow fever vaccination. Study as a whole: Some fractions had low cell numbers, and these were prepared with SMART-Seq v4 Ultra Low Input. Study outcomes and limitations: Clonotypes appearing in both CD4 and CD8 compartments existed, and their share was small. Post-booster repertoires again held most primary-vaccination clones (approximately 96% CD4, roughly 88% CD8). Repertoires sorted by FACS could include abundant clonotypes that are contaminants from the bulk population.

TCRdb called the 5' RACE reads again in MiXCR, with one record for every CDR3 protein. The table lists under 550,000 distinct CDR3 sequences, around a fifth of them singletons, with about a sixth in the top ten. Germline CDR1 reads MNHNS; CDR2 reads SASEGT. V was cut by 4 bases and J by 2 bases, with 13 bases left in between. This CDR3 region has 15 residues. This clonotype showed up just a few times. Antigen specificity is unknown. Sequenced here: PBMCs, sampled less than 25 days after the first yellow fever vaccination. The sequence was collected from a young man who received the YFV17D yellow fever vaccine. This chain uses TRBV6-1 with TRBJ2-3; tentatively, D is TRBD2 (6 bases). The CDR3, as DNA: TGTGCCAGCAGTGTAGGGGACTTATACACAGATACGCAGTATTTT. It specifies CASSVGDLYTDTQYF.